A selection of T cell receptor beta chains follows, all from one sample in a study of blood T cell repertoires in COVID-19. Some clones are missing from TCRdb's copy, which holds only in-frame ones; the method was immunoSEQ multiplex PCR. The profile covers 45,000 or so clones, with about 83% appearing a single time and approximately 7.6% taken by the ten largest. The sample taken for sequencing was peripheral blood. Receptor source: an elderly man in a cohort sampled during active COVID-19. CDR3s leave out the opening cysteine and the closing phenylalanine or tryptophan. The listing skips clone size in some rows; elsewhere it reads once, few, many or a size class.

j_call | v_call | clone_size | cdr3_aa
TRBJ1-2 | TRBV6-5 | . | ASRAFGQTYGYT
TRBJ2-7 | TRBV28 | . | ASREQVYEQY
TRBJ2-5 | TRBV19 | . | ASRRAGPQETQY
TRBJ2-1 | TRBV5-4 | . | ASSAAGTGKNNEQF
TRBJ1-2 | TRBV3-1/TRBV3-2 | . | ASSQTNRVLIYGYT
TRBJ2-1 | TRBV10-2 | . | ASNGAGTSGGSSYNEQF
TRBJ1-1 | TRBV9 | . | ASSVEVRGDTEAF
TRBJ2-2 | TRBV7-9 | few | ASSLDRGSSYTGELF
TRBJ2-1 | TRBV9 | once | ASSVEYRSYNEQF
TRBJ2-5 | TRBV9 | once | ASSVGQGGETQY
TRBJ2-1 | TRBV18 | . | ASSVRDRAI
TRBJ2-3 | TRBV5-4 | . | ASSTSGGADTQY
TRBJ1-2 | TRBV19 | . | ASSIRGENYGYT
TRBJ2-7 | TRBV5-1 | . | ASSLGTGGYEQY
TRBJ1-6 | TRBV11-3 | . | ASSLVRVRNSPLH
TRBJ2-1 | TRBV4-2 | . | ASSLSDNEQF
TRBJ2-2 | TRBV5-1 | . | ASSLVGDRGRGRTGELF
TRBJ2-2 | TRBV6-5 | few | ASTAGGIGTGELF
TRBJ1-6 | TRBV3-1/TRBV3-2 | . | ASADDVRGGSYNSPLH
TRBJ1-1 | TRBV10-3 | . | AISDTDRVNTEAF
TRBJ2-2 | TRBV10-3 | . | AISPGSAPETGELF
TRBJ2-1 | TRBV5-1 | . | ASSLVYWGGSYNEQF
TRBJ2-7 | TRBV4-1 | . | ASSQEVTNYEQY
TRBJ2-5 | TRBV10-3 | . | AISGLSMWAKQETQY
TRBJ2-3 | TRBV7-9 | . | ASSSYTQTGFTDTQY
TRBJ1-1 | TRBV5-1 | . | ASSFPPGQPENTEAF
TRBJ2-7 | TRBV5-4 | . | ASSPGTVLYEQY
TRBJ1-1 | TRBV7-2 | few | ASSPGTANTEAF
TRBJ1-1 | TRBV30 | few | AWRAKDRNTEAF